This T cell receptor beta chain is drawn from a study of blood T cell repertoires in COVID-19. Overall study: Samples taken during acute and convalescent COVID-19 were collected in the United States, Italy and Spain. T cells, B-cell-depleted T cells, or PBMCs provided the cDNA or gDNA that served as material.

Study processing details: Estimation of nucleated cell counts was performed using reference gene primer amplification. Profiled with immunoSEQ multiplex PCR; TCRdb holds only in-frame clones, not every one. V and J calls and clone size are as listed in that table; D and trimming were resolved from the DNA. This sample has approximately 130,000 clones, with roughly 69% found just once. From germline, CDR1 is LNHDA and CDR2 SQIVND (reference sequence). The CDR3 extends over 15 amino acids. Trimming removed 3 bases from V and 5 bases from J; junction bases left unmatched: 9. The sequencing sample was made of peripheral blood. The TCR originated in a woman between 65 and 79 years old with acute or convalescent COVID-19. This chain joins TRBV19 and TRBJ2-5; 7 nucleotides agree with TRBD2. CDR3 DNA sequence: TGTGCCAGTAGTATCCGTGCGCAGGGAGGGGAGACCCAGTACTTC. Its translation: CASSIRAQGGETQYF. The full variable domain, its missing parts supplied by reference TRBV19 and TRBJ2-5, is DGGITQSPKYLFRKEGQNVTLSCEQNLNHDAMYWYRQDPGQGLRLIYYSQIVNDFQKGDIAEGYSVSREKKESFPLTVTSAQKNPTAFYLCASSIRAQGGETQYFGPGTRLLVL.